This T cell receptor (beta chain) was recorded in a study of CD8 T cells in ankylosing spondylitis. Study-level points and caveats: Clones that were linked to disease were CD8+ and were relatively rare in peripheral blood. Reportedly, disease-linked clones are significantly enriched in ankylosing spondylitis patients' matched synovial fluid.

With respect to this clonotype: Its antigen remains unknown.

Germline CDR1 and CDR2: SQVTM and ANQGSEA. V lost 7 bases and J lost 6; bases outside the gene matches: 4. The CDR3 consists of 11 residues. TCRdb passed the 5' RACE reads through MiXCR, listing each CDR3 protein once. The data hold around 300,000 distinct CDR3 sequences, with roughly 14% observed a single time. The J gene is TRBJ2-7, the V gene TRBV29-1; 9 positions match TRBD1. The TCR was taken from a male donor with ankylosing spondylitis or in good health (not recorded which). The sequencing sample was made of blood, either unsorted or a sorted T cell fraction (not recorded which). The CDR3 DNA is TGCAGCGGCAGACAGGGGGGCGAGCAGTACTTC. It yields the protein CSGRQGGEQYF.